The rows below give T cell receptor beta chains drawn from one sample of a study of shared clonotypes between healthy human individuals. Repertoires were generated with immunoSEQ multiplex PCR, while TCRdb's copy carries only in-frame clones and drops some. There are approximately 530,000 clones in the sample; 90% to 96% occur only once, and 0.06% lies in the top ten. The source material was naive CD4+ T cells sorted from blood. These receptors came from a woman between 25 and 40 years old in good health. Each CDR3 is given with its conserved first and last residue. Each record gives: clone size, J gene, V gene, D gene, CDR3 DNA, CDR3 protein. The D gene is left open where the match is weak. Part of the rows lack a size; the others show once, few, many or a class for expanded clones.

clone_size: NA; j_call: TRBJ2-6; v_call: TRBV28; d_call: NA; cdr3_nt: TGTGCCAGCAGTTTCCATAGGGCGGGGGCCAACGTCCTGACTTTC; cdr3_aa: CASSFHRAGANVLTF
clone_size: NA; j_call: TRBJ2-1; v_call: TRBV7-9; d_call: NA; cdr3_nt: TGTGCCAGCCTCTTACGGGAGTCCTACAATGAGCAGTTCTTC; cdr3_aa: CASLLRESYNEQFF
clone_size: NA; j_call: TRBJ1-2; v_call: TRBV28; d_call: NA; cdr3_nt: TGTGCCAGCAGTAGGGACACCGCCCTTGGCTACACCTTC; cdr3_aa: CASSRDTALGYTF
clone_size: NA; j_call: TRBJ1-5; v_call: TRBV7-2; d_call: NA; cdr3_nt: TGTGCCAGCAGCTTAGCTCTACTCAATCAGCCCCAGCATTTT; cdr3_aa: CASSLALLNQPQHF
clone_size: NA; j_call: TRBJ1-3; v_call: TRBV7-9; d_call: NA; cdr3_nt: TGTGCCAGCAGCTCGATGGACCTTTCTGGGGACACCATATATTTT; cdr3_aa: CASSSMDLSGDTIYF
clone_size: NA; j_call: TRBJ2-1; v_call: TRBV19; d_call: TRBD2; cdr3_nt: TGTGCCAGTAGGAGCGGGACGAACAATGAGCAGTTCTTC; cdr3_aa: CASRSGTNNEQFF
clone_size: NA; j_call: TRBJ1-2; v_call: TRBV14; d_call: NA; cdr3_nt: TGTGCCAGCAGCCGGTCGGGCACAGGGATCCTCTATGGCTACACCTTC; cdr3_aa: CASSRSGTGILYGYTF
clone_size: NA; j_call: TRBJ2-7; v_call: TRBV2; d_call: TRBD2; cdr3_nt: TGTGCCAGCAGTGAATGGAGTAGCGGGAGCGACGAGCAGTACTTC; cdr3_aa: CASSEWSSGSDEQYF
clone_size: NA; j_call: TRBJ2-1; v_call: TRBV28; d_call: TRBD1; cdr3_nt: TGTGCCAGCAGAAAAAACAGGGGGCAGCAGTTCTTC; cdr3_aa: CASRKNRGQQFF
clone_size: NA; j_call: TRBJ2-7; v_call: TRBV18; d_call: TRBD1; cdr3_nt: TGTGCCAGTACGGGACAGGGTTCATACGAGCAGTACTTC; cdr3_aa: CASTGQGSYEQYF
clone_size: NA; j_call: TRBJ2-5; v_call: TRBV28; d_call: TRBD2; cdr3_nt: TGTGCCAGCACCTGGGGGGGAGAGACCCAGTACTTC; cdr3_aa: CASTWGGETQYF
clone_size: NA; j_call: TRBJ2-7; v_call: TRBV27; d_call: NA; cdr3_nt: TGTGCCAGCAGTTCTCCCCGGTCTGCCTCCTACGAGCAGTACTTC; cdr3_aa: CASSSPRSASYEQYF
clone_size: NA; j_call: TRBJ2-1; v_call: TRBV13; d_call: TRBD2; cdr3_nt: TGTGCCAGCAGCTTAGAGGGCGGGAGAGCCAATGAGCAGTTCTTC; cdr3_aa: CASSLEGGRANEQFF
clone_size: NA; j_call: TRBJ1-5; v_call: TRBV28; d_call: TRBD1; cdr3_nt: TGTGCCAGCAGTAGACAGGGATGGGGTTCTAATCAGCCCCAGCATTTT; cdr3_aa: CASSRQGWGSNQPQHF
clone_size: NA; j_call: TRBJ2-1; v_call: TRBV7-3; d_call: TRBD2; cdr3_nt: TGTGCCAGCAGCTTTCGCGGGAGCGGGTACAATGAGCAGTTCTTC; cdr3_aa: CASSFRGSGYNEQFF
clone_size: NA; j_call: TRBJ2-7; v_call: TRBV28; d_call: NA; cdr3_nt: TGTGCCAGCAGTTCTAGCCCCCACGAGCAGTACTTC; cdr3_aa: CASSSSPHEQYF
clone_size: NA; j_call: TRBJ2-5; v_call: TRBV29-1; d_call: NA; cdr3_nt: TGCAGCGTTGGGTATATACTAGTACAAGAGACCCAGTACTTC; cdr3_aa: CSVGYILVQETQYF
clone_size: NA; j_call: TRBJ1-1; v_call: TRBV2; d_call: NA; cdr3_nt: TGTGCCAGCAGTGCTTTTCCCCCCACTGAAGCTTTCTTT; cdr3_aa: CASSAFPPTEAFF
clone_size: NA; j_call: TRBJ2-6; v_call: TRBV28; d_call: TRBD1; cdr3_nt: TGTGCCAGCAGTTCTGGACAGGGGGCGTCTGGGGCCAACGTCCTGACTTTC; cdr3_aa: CASSSGQGASGANVLTF
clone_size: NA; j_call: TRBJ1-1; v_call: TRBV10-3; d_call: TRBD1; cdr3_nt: TGTGCCATCAGGGGGACAGGTGGAACTGAAGCTTTCTTT; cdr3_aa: CAIRGTGGTEAFF
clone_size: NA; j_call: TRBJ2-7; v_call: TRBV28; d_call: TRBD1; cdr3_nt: TGTGCCAGCAGTTTACTAGGACAGGGACCCCACGAGCAGTACTTC; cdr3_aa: CASSLLGQGPHEQYF
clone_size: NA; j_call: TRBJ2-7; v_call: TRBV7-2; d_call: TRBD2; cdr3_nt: TGTGCCAGCAGCTTAGCCTGGGTCCTAGCGGGAGTACACGAGCAGTACTTC; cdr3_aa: CASSLAWVLAGVHEQYF
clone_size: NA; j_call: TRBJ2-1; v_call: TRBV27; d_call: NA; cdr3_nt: TGTGCCAGCAGTGGTCTAGCGATATACAATGAGCAGTTCTTC; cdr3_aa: CASSGLAIYNEQFF
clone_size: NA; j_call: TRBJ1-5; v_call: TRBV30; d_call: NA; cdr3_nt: TGTGCCTGGAGGGGGAGGGGACCTCTTCATCAGCCCCAGCATTTT; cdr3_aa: CAWRGRGPLHQPQHF
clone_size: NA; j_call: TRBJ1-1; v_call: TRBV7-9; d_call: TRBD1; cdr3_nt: TGTGCCAGCAGGCCAAAGCCGACAGGGGGGGCTGAAGCTTTCTTT; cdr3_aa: CASRPKPTGGAEAFF
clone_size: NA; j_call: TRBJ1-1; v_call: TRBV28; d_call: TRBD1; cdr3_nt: TGTGCCAGCAGTTCTACGGACAGGGGGGATTTCTTT; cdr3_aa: CASSSTDRGDFF
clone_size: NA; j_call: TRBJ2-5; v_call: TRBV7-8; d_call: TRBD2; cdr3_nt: TGTGCCAGCAGCTTAGCTACGGGGACTAGCAGTGTTGAGACCCAGTACTTC; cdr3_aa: CASSLATGTSSVETQYF
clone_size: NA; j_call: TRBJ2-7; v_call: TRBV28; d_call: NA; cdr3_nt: TGTGCCAGCAGTCCGGAGGGGGTTTTGAGCTCCTACGAGCAGTACTTC; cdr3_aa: CASSPEGVLSSYEQYF
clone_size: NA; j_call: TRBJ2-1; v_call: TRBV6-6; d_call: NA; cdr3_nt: TGTGCCAGCAGTTACTCGAGTTCCCCCGCGGGACCAGAGCAGTTCTTC; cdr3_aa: CASSYSSSPAGPEQFF
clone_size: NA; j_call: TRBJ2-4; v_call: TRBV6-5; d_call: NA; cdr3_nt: TGTGCCAGCAGTTCAAACAGACAAGTATTCAAAAACATTCAGTACTTC; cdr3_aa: CASSSNRQVFKNIQYF
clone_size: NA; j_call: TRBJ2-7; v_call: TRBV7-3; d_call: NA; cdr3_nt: TGTGCCAGCCTCCATTCGGAAACCTACGAGCAGTACTTC; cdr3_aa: CASLHSETYEQYF
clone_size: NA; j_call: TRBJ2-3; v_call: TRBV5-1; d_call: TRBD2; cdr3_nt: TGCGCCAGCAGCTTGGGGGGACTAGCGGGAGGGACCACAGATACGCAGTATTTT; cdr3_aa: CASSLGGLAGGTTDTQYF
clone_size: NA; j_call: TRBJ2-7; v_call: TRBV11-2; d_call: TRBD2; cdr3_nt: TGTGCCAGCAGCTTAGTAACTAGCGCCTTTACTACCTACGAGCAGTACTTC; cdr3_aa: CASSLVTSAFTTYEQYF
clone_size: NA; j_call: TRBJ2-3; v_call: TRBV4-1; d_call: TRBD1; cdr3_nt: TGCGCCAGCAGCCAAGACTTCCGGGACAGGGGCACAGATACGCAGTATTTT; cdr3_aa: CASSQDFRDRGTDTQYF
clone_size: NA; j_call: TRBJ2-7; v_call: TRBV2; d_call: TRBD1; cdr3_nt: TGTGCCAGACCTGACAGGGGGTGTTTTCGCGAGCAGTACTTC; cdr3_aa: CARPDRGCFREQYF
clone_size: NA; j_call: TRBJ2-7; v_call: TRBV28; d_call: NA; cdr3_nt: TGTGCCAGCAGTCCCCCCCAGGGGACGACCTACGAGCAGTACTTC; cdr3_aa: CASSPPQGTTYEQYF
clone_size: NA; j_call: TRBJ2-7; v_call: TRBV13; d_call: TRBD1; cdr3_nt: TGTGCCAGCAGCCCGACAGGGCAGAGGGAGCAGTACTTC; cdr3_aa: CASSPTGQREQYF
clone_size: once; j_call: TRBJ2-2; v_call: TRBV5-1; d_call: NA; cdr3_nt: TGCGCCAGCAGCTTGGTTGGTTCCTTGGACACCGGGGAGCTGTTTTTT; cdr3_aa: CASSLVGSLDTGELFF
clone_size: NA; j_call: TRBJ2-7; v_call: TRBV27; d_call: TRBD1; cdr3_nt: TGTGCCAGCAGTTGGGACAGGAGCTCCTACGAGCAGTACTTC; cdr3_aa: CASSWDRSSYEQYF
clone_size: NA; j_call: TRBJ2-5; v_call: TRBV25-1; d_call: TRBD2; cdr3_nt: TGTGCCAGCAGTGATGATACGGCGGGAGGGATACAAGAGACCCAGTACTTC; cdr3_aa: CASSDDTAGGIQETQYF
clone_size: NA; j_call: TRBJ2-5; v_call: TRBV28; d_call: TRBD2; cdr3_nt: TGTGCCAGTCCGACTAGCGGGAACCAAGAGACCCAGTACTTC; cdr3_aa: CASPTSGNQETQYF
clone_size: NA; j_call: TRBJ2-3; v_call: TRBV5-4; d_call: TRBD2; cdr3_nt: TGTGCCAGCAGCCCGAGCGGGAGGGCCGGGGGGAGCACAGATACGCAGTATTTT; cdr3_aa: CASSPSGRAGGSTDTQYF
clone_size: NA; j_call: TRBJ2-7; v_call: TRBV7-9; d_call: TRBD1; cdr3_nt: TGTGCCAGCAGCCCTCCGGGACAGGGCTACGAGCAGTACTTC; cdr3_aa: CASSPPGQGYEQYF
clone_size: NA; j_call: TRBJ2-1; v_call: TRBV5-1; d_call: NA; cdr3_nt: TGCGCCAGCAGCCTAGGACAGTTGGGCGCCGATGAGCAGTTCTTC; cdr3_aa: CASSLGQLGADEQFF
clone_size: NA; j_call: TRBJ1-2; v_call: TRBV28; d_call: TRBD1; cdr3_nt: TGTGCCAGCAGAGATGACACGGGACAGTTTAACTATGGCTACACCTTC; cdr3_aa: CASRDDTGQFNYGYTF
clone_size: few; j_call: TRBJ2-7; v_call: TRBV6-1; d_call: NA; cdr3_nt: TGTGCCAGCGGGCGCTCCCGATTGAGCTCCTACGAGCAGTACTTC; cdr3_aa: CASGRSRLSSYEQYF
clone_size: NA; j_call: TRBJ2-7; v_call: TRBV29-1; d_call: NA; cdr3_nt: TGCAGCGTCCGGATGGGGCCTTACGAGCAGTACTTC; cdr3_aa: CSVRMGPYEQYF
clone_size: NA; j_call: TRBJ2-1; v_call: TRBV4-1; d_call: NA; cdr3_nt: TGCGCCAGCAGCCAAATGGGTAGGGAGGTTAGGAATGAGCAGTTCTTC; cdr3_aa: CASSQMGREVRNEQFF
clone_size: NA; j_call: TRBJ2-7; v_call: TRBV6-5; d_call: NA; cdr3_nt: TGTGCCAGCAGAATAGGAGACGAGCAGTACTTC; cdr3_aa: CASRIGDEQYF
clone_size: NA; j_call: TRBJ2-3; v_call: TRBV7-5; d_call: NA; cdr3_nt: TGTGTCAGAAGCTTTAAGACAGAGACCGCTCCCGATTTT; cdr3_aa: CVRSFKTETAPDF
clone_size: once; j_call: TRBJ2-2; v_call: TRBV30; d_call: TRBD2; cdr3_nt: TGTGCCTGGCTCCGGGGACTAGCGGCTTCCGGGGAGCTGTTTTTT; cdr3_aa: CAWLRGLAASGELFF
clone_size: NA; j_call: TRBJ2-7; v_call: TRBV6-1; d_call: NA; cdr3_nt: TGTGCCAGCAGTGGGTCGATTCTGGTCGGCGAGCAGTACTTC; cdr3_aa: CASSGSILVGEQYF
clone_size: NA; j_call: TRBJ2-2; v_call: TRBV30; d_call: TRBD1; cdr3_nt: TGTGCCTACCCCCGGGACAGGCACACCGGGGAGCTGTTTTTT; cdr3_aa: CAYPRDRHTGELFF
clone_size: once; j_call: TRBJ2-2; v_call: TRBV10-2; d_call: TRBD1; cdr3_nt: TGCGCCAGCAGAGACACCCCGGGACAGGGGAACACCGGGGAGCTGTTTTTT; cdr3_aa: CASRDTPGQGNTGELFF
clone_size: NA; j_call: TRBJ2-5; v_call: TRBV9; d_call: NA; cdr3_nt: TGTGCCAGCAGCGTAGGAGCAGGGCAAGAGACCCAGTACTTC; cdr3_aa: CASSVGAGQETQYF
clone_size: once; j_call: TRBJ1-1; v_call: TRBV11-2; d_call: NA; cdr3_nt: TGTGCCAGCAGCAAAAGCGTCATGAACACTGAAGCTTTCTTT; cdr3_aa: CASSKSVMNTEAFF
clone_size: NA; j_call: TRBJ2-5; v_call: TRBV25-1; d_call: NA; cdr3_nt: TGTGCCAGCAGTGCGCAGGGAAGATGGGAGCAGTACTTC; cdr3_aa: CASSAQGRWEQYF